The 24 T cell receptor beta chains below were found in one sample sequenced in a study of cytomegalovirus exposure and HLA in healthy donors (dated by TCRdb to 2015 to 2018). Library preparation employed the immunoSEQ multiplex PCR assay. For the multiplex PCR, a mixture combining 60 forward primers for TCR Vbeta segments and 13 reverse primers for TCR Jbeta segments was used. As stored in TCRdb, this immuneACCESS dataset retains in-frame rearrangements with V and J assigned. A fraction of the clones does not appear; measured against another copy, unresolved V genes explain less than half of the discrepancy, and the remainder lacks a known reason. The sample contains about 150,000 clones, 65% to 80% of them found a single time. The ten largest clonotypes hold approximately 3% of the sample. The sequenced material came from PBMCs. All receptors derive from a male donor in good health and CMV-seronegative.

The CDR3 DNA reads as TGTGCCAGCAGCCAGACAGGGCTCACAGATACGCAGTATTTT. This codes for CASSQTGLTDTQYF. J is TRBJ2-3 and V is TRBV25-1; 7 positions agree with TRBD1. V was clipped by 6 bases and J by 2 bases; unmatched bases: 5. The CDR3 runs to 14 residues. Germline CDR1 reads MGHDK; CDR2 reads SYGVNS. The full variable domain, its missing parts supplied by reference TRBV25-1 and TRBJ2-3, is EADIYQTPRYLVIGTGKKITLECSQTMGHDKMYWYQQDPGMELHLIHYSYGVNSTEKGDLSSESTVSRIRTEHFPLTLESARPSHTSQYLCASSQTGLTDTQYFGPGTRLTVL.

The gene calls are TRBV7-9 and TRBJ1-2, with D perhaps TRBD1 (5 bases). Deletions cut 4 bases from V and 8 bases from J, with 17 bases between. Germline CDR1 is SEHNR and CDR2 is FQNEAQ (reference sequence). The CDR3 has 14 amino acids. This chain's CDR3 is CASSSDPGLGGYTF. The CDR3 DNA follows: TGTGCCAGCAGCTCTGATCCAGGGCTCGGCGGCTACACCTTC.

This clone was observed a few times. CDR3 protein: CSVFLREGSDTQYF. DNA for the CDR3: TGCAGCGTATTTTTGCGGGAGGGATCAGATACGCAGTATTTT. The J gene is TRBJ2-3, the V gene TRBV29-1; TRBD2 matches 9 bases. The germline V gene has CDR1 SQVTM and CDR2 ANQGSEA. The CDR3 runs 14 residues. J was trimmed by 4 bases and V by 6 bases; bases with no gene match: 8.

CDR3 amino acids: CASSLTTGWRTEAFF. The DNA of the CDR3 is TGTGCCAGCAGCTTAACGACAGGGTGGCGGACTGAAGCTTTCTTT. The rearrangement uses TRBV7-3 and TRBJ1-1; 7 bases match TRBD1. V lost 0 bases, J lost 5 bases, and 6 bases stayed unmatched. The CDR3 totals 15 residues. Germline CDR1 reads SGHTA; CDR2 reads FQGTGA. Together with reference TRBV7-3 and TRBJ1-1, the CDR3 gives the full variable domain: GAGVSQTPSNKVTEKGKYVELRCDPISGHTALYWYRQSLGQGPEFLIYFQGTGAADDSGLPNDRFFAVRPEGSVSTLKIQRTERGDSAVYLCASSLTTGWRTEAFFGQGTRLTVV.

CDR3 sequence reads: CASSPGQGAYNEQFF. DNA of the CDR3: TGTGCCAGCTCACCAGGACAGGGGGCCTACAATGAGCAGTTCTTC. V usage is TRBV18 and J usage is TRBJ2-1; 10 bases line up with TRBD1. V was pared by 2 bases and J by 2 bases, with 0 bases of the junction left unmatched. In germline, CDR1 is KGHSH, CDR2 LQKENI. This CDR3 has 15 amino acids.

The genes are TRBV5-1 and TRBJ1-4, with 11 nucleotides matching TRBD1. Per germline, CDR1 SGHRS and CDR2 YFSETQ. CDR3 length: 18 amino acids. V shed 0 bases and J 0 bases; nucleotides not matched to a gene: 4. CDR3 sequence reads: CASSLEDRGRATNEKLFF. As DNA, the CDR3 is TGCGCCAGCAGCTTGGAGGACAGGGGGCGTGCAACTAATGAAAAACTGTTTTTT.

This clone has a handful of counts. The rearrangement links TRBV5-4 to TRBJ1-3; tentative D call: TRBD1 (6 bases). This CDR3 has 15 amino acids. Looked up from germline, CDR1 is SGHNT and CDR2 is YYREEE (reference sequence). The V end lost 2 bases, the J end lost 0 bases, and 9 bases lay between the germline ends. The CDR3 here is CASSFGQFSGNTIYF. The CDR3 DNA sequence: TGTGCCAGCAGCTTTGGACAGTTCTCTGGAAACACCATATATTTT.

The chain uses TRBV11-2 and TRBJ2-5, with 9 nucleotides matching TRBD1. V was clipped by 4 bases and J by 5 bases; unmatched bases: 5. Germline V gene data show CDR1 as SGHAT and CDR2 as FQNNGV. The CDR3 covers 14 residues. The CDR3 reads CASSSFGQGETQYF. DNA of the CDR3: TGTGCCAGCAGCTCTTTTGGACAGGGGGAGACCCAGTACTTC.

J is TRBJ1-1 and V is TRBV29-1; D is perhaps TRBD1 (5 bases). The CDR3 length is 15 residues. Germline CDR1 SQVTM, CDR2 ANQGSEA. Trimming took 0 bases from V and 4 from J, leaving 15 bases between them. CDR3 residues: CSVEDHRRRGTEAFF. CDR3 DNA: TGCAGCGTTGAAGATCATAGGCGTAGGGGCACTGAAGCTTTCTTT.

The chain is built from TRBV29-1 and TRBJ2-2; a possible D gene is TRBD2 (6 bases). Trimming stripped 6 bases from V and 4 bases from J, with 15 bases between. Germline loops: CDR1 SQVTM, CDR2 ANQGSEA. The CDR3 sequence is 14 residues long. The CDR3 region has the DNA TGCAGCGTAGCTCGGCGGGGACCCACCGGGGAGCTGTTTTTT. Its translation: CSVARRGPTGELFF.

V is TRBV18 and J is TRBJ1-2; a possible D gene is TRBD1 (6 bases). Trimming took 5 bases from V and 2 from J, leaving 21 bases between them. The CDR3 totals 17 residues. Germline V gene sequence: CDR1 KGHSH, CDR2 LQKENI. The DNA for the CDR3 is TGTGCCAGCTCAACCAAAACCTCGACAGGAACAAACTATGGCTACACCTTC. Protein product: CASSTKTSTGTNYGYTF. Combining the CDR3 with reference TRBV18 and TRBJ1-2 gives the whole variable domain NAGVMQNPRHLVRRRGQEARLRCSPMKGHSHVYWYRQLPEEGLKFMVYLQKENIIDESGMPKERFSAEFPKEGPSILRIQQVVRGDSAAYFCASSTKTSTGTNYGYTFGSGTRLTVV.

This clone was recorded once. The rearrangement uses TRBV7-6 and TRBJ2-7; TRBD1 matches 10 bases. V lost 5 bases and J lost 4; bases outside the gene matches: 8. Germline V gene data show CDR1 as SGHVS and CDR2 as FNYEAQ. The CDR3 loop spans 15 amino acids. The CDR3 nucleotides read TGTGCCAGCAGCACTGGGACAGGGGCCGGGTACGAGCAGTACTTC. Protein: CASSTGTGAGYEQYF.

The chain has TRBV18 and TRBJ1-5; D might be TRBD1 (6 bases). The CDR3 loop spans 13 amino acids. The germline gives CDR1 KGHSH, CDR2 LQKENI. Trimming shortened V by 0 bases and J by 7 bases, and 7 bases separated the two germline ends. The CDR3 reads CASSPPQGQPQHF. The DNA of the CDR3 is TGTGCCAGCTCACCACCCCAGGGGCAGCCCCAGCATTTT.

V gene TRBV23-1 combines with J gene TRBJ2-7, with 7 nucleotides matching TRBD1. TRBV23-1 is placed among ORFs of uncertain function. Trimming cost V 3 bases and J 3 bases; bases outside gene matches: 5. The CDR3 is made up of 14 amino acids. CDR3: CASSHSAGGYEQYF. CDR3 DNA sequence: TGCGCCAGCAGTCATTCGGCAGGGGGCTACGAGCAGTACTTC.

This clone was counted a single time. This chain connects TRBV4-1 to TRBJ2-1; TRBD2 might be the D (5 bases). The CDR3 runs 17 residues. V was pared by 3 bases and J by 0 bases, with 15 bases between. The V gene's germline CDR1 is MGHRA and CDR2 YSYEKL. CDR3 in DNA: TGCGCCAGCAGCCAGTGGGCCGCGGGCGGCTCCTACAATGAGCAGTTCTTC. This codes for CASSQWAAGGSYNEQFF.

This chain links TRBV4-1 with TRBJ1-6; a weak D match, TRBD1 (6 bases). The CDR3 length is 15 residues. Germline-derived CDR1 and CDR2 are MGHRA and YSYEKL. The V end was cut by 0 bases, the J end by 9 bases, with 12 bases between. The chain's CDR3 is CASSQEGGGGSPLHF. CDR3 coding DNA: TGCGCCAGCAGCCAAGAGGGCGGGGGCGGTTCACCCCTCCACTTT.

The CDR3 is CASSDFTGGEQFF. As DNA, the CDR3 is TGTGCCAGCAGTGATTTTACAGGGGGGGAGCAGTTCTTC. The chain recombines TRBV6-1 with TRBJ2-1, with TRBD1 matching 8 bases. The CDR3 loop spans 13 amino acids. The germline V gene has CDR1 MNHNS and CDR2 SASEGT. After removal of 3 bases from V and 10 bases from J, the junction contained 5 bases not matched to a gene.

The rearrangement links TRBV30 to TRBJ2-7; D not resolved. CDR3 length: 13 amino acids. CDR1 GTSNPN and CDR2 SVGIG come from the germline V gene (reference sequence). The V and J ends lost 8 bases and 0 bases respectively, with 14 bases between them. This chain's CDR3 is CAHRTPSSYEQYF. In DNA, the CDR3 is TGTGCCCACCGAACCCCCAGCTCCTACGAGCAGTACTTC.

The chain links TRBV18 to TRBJ2-1; TRBD2 matches at 8 bases. With 4 bases clipped from V and 2 bases from J, the junction kept 7 bases outside the gene matches. Germline V gives CDR1 KGHSH, CDR2 LQKENI. CDR3 length equals 16 residues. CDR3 in DNA: TGTGCCAGCTCACAAGTGGTTAGCGGGACCTACAATGAGCAGTTCTTC. Protein sequence: CASSQVVSGTYNEQFF.

This clone was counted only a few times. This CDR3 reads CASSESCLWTGPPNYGYTF. CDR3 DNA: TGCGCCAGCAGTGAGTCGTGTTTATGGACAGGGCCTCCTAACTATGGCTACACCTTC. The gene calls are TRBV10-1 and TRBJ1-2, with 8 bases that match TRBD1. CDR1 is WNHNN, CDR2 SYGVQD, per germline (reference sequence). The trim removed 0 bases at V and 0 bases at J, leaving 12 bases unmatched. The CDR3 is 19 amino acids.

The chain is built from TRBV12-5 and TRBJ2-7; D not resolved. CDR3 length equals 12 residues. Per germline, CDR1 LGHNT and CDR2 FRNRAP. V was cut by 3 bases and J by 7 bases, with 10 bases left in between. CDR3 sequence reads: CASGFEAREQYF. CDR3 bases: TGTGCTAGTGGTTTTGAGGCGCGGGAGCAGTACTTC.

The V call is TRBV7-9, the J call TRBJ2-3, with D maybe TRBD1 (5 bases). This CDR3 region has 19 residues. Trimming shortened V by 4 bases and J by 0 bases, and 23 bases separated the two germline ends. CDR1 is SEHNR and CDR2 is FQNEAQ in the germline V gene (reference sequence). CDR3 DNA sequence: TGTGCCAGCAGCTCTCGAAAGAAGACAGTTCGACCAAGCACAGATACGCAGTATTTT. Residues: CASSSRKKTVRPSTDTQYF.

The V call is TRBV29-1, the J call TRBJ1-4; D possibly corresponds to TRBD1 (5 bases). Germline CDR1 SQVTM, CDR2 ANQGSEA. Deletions cut 3 bases from V and 8 bases from J, with 10 bases between. The CDR3 sequence is 12 residues long. The CDR3 reads CSVEQDKEKLFF. In DNA form, the CDR3 reads TGCAGCGTTGAGCAGGACAAGGAAAAACTGTTTTTT.

This chain joins TRBV30 and TRBJ2-3; possibly TRBD2 for D (7 bases). V lost 0 bases and J lost 3, with 10 bases in between. The CDR3 is 14 amino acids. CDR1 and CDR2 from the germline V gene are GTSNPN and SVGIG (reference sequence). In nucleotides, the CDR3 is TGTGCCTGGAGTGTCGGGGGGCCTACAGATACGCAGTATTTT. Its translation: CAWSVGGPTDTQYF. Supplemented by reference TRBV30 and TRBJ2-3, the full variable domain reads SQTIHQWPATLVQPVGSPLSLECTVEGTSNPNLYWYRQAAGRGLQLLFYSVGIGQISSEVPQNLSASRPQDRQFILSSKKLLLSDSGFYLCAWSVGGPTDTQYFGPGTRLTVL.